Listed below are T cell receptor beta chains from one sample, sequenced in a study of control samples from healthy donors and cancer patients. Some clones are missing from TCRdb's copy, which holds only in-frame ones; the method was immunoSEQ multiplex PCR. This repertoire shows tens of thousands of clones, about 80% found once; its top ten account for about 20%. The sample consisted of PBMCs. All receptors derive from a man aged 55-75 years with head and neck cancer. Each CDR3 is given with its conserved first and last residue. The D gene is left open where the match is weak.

V gene	J gene	D gene	CDR3 protein
TRBV18	TRBJ2-5	TRBD1	CASSRQGKQETQYF
TRBV20-1	TRBJ2-6	NA	CSASWGAGANVLTF
TRBV5-1	TRBJ2-5	TRBD2	CASSTLAYQETQYF
TRBV24-1	TRBJ2-1	TRBD2	CATSDPRLAGYNEQFF
TRBV28	TRBJ2-1	TRBD2	CASSPLAEVYNEQFF
TRBV5-1	TRBJ2-2	TRBD1	CASSLISRGHGELFF
TRBV18	TRBJ2-7	TRBD1	CASSPRDSSSYEQYF
TRBV25-1	TRBJ2-1	TRBD2	CASRLAGVNDEQFF
TRBV5-8	TRBJ2-7	NA	CASSLEGTNLDYEQYF
TRBV9	TRBJ2-1	TRBD1	CASSVTGQGYNEQFF
TRBV19	TRBJ2-7	NA	CASSDVGYEQYF
TRBV29-1	TRBJ1-1	NA	CSVFFGPLSTEAFF
TRBV24-1	TRBJ1-4	TRBD1	CATPLRIITGGINEKLFF
TRBV27	TRBJ2-7	NA	CASSFIGNLDEQYF
TRBV3-1/TRBV3-2	TRBJ1-2	TRBD1	CASSQGQGNYGYTF
TRBV3-1/TRBV3-2	TRBJ2-5	NA	CASSQTQGGTQYF
TRBV2	TRBJ2-2	NA	CASSGDWTGELFF
TRBV28	TRBJ2-5	NA	CASSLSWGAGETQYF
TRBV16	TRBJ2-7	NA	CASSPWRGGLGEQYF
TRBV12-3/TRBV12-4	TRBJ1-2	NA	CASTFRINYGYTF
TRBV27	TRBJ1-5	NA	CASSLYWGEGQPQHF
TRBV6-6	TRBJ2-2	NA	CATLGQVRPGELFF
TRBV4-1	TRBJ2-2	TRBD2	CASSPLLREGRGELFF
TRBV6-2/TRBV6-3	TRBJ1-5	NA	CASSYSKGVSNQPQHF
TRBV7-9	TRBJ2-1	NA	CASSFPPPRGTNEQFF
TRBV6-5	TRBJ1-3	NA	CASSSSTLGNTIYF
TRBV7-9	TRBJ2-1	NA	CASSFGDNEQFF
TRBV23-1	TRBJ2-7	TRBD2	CASSQSRGETYEQYF
TRBV11-2	TRBJ1-5	NA	CASSLMQGNQPQHF